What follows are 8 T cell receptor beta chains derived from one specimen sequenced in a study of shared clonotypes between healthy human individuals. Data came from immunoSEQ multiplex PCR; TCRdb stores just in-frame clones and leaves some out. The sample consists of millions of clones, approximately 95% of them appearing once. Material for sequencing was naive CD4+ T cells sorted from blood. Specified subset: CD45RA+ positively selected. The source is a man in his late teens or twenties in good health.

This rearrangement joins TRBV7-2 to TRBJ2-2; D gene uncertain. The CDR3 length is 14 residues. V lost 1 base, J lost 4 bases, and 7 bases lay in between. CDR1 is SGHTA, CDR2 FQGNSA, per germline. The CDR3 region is CASSLDGPTGELFF. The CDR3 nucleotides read TGTGCCAGCAGCTTAGACGGACCCACCGGGGAGCTGTTTTTT.

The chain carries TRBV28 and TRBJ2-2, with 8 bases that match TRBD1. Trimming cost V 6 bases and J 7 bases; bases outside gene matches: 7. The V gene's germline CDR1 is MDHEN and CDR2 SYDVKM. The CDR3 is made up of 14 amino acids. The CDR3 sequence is CASRQDRVIGELFF. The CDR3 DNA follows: TGTGCCAGCAGGCAGGACAGGGTAATCGGGGAGCTGTTTTTT.

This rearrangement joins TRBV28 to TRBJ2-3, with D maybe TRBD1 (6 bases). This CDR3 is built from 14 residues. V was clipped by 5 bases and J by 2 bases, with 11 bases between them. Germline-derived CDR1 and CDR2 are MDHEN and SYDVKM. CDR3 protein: CASSDPGATDTQYF. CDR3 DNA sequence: TGTGCCAGCAGTGATCCAGGGGCCACAGATACGCAGTATTTT.

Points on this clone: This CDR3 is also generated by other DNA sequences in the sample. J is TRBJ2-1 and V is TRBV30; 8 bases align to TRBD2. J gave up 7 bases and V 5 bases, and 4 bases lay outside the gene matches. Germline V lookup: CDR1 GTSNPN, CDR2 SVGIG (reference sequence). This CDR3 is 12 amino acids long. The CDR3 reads CAWSGGGNEQFF. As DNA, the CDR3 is TGTGCCTGGTCCGGGGGGGGGAATGAGCAGTTCTTC.

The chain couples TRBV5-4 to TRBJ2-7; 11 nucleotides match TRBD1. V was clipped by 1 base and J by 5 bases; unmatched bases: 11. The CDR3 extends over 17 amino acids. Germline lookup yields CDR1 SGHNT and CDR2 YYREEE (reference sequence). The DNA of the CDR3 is TGTGCCAGCAGCTTGCGGACAGGGGGCCCTGGACTAGACGAGCAGTACTTC. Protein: CASSLRTGGPGLDEQYF.

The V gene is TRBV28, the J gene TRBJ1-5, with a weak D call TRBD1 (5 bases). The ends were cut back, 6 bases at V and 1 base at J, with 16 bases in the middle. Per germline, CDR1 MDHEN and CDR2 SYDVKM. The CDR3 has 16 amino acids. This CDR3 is CASSQPWGVSNQPQHF. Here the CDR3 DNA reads TGTGCCAGCAGCCAACCCTGGGGGGTAAGCAATCAGCCCCAGCATTTT.

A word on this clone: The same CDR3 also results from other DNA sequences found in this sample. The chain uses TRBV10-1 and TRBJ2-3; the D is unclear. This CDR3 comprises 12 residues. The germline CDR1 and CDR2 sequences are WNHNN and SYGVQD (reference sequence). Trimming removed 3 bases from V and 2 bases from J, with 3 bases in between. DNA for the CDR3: TGCGCCAGCAGTGAATTCACAGATACGCAGTATTTT. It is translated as CASSEFTDTQYF.

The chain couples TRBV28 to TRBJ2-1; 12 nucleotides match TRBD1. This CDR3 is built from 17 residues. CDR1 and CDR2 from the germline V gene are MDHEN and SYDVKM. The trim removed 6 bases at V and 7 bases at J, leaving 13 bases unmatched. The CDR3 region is CASSYPRDRGRGNEQFF. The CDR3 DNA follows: TGTGCCAGCAGCTACCCCAGGGACAGGGGGCGCGGGAATGAGCAGTTCTTC.